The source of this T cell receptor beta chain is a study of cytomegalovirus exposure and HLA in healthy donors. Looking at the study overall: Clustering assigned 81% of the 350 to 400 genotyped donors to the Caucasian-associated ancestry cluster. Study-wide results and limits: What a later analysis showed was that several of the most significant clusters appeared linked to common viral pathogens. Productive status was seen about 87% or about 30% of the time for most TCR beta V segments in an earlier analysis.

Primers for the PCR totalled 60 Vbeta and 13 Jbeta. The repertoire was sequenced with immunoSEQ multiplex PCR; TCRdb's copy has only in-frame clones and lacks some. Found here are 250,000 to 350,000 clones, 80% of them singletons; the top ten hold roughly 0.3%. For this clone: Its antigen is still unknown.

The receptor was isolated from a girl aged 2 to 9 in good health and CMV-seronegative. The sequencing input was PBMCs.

CDR3 in amino acids: CASTSGGENEQFF. CDR3 DNA sequence: TGTGCCAGCACTAGCGGCGGTGAGAATGAGCAGTTCTTC. This rearrangement joins TRBV28 to TRBJ2-1, with 7 bases aligning to TRBD2. V lost 7 bases and J lost 7; bases outside the gene matches: 7. The CDR3 is 13 amino acids. CDR1 MDHEN and CDR2 SYDVKM come from the germline V gene.